These T cell receptor beta chains were read from a single sample in a study of blood T cell repertoires in COVID-19. Sequencing was performed with immunoSEQ multiplex PCR; in TCRdb, only in-frame clones are kept and a portion is missing. Seen here are around 360,000 clones, roughly 90% observed once, and the top ten hold just under 3%. Sequenced material: PBMCs or T cells enriched from blood (not recorded which). These TCRs come from a woman aged 30 to 39 who had recovered from COVID-19. Each CDR3 is given with its conserved first and last residue. A D gene is named only where the DNA matches it firmly. Where a row states a size, it is once, few, many or the class of an expanded clone; other rows omit it.

j_call clone_size d_call v_call cdr3_nt cdr3_aa
TRBJ1-3 . TRBD1 TRBV29-1 TGCAGCGTCTATTGGACAGGGGGAAACACCATATATTTT CSVYWTGGNTIYF
TRBJ2-1 . TRBD2 TRBV5-6 TGTGCCAGCAGCCCAGACGGCCGGGGGGGCGTATACAATGAGCAGTTCTTC CASSPDGRGGVYNEQFF
TRBJ2-3 . . TRBV3-1/TRBV3-2 TGTGCCAGCAGCCCGATGACAGGTACTACTAGCACAGATACGCAGTATTTT CASSPMTGTTSTDTQYF
TRBJ2-1 . . TRBV6-2/TRBV6-3 TGTGCCAGCAGCTTTTACAATGAACAGTTCTTC CASSFYNEQFF
TRBJ2-1 . . TRBV29-1 TGCAGCGCAGGGACTTACTACAATGAGCAGTTCTTC CSAGTYYNEQFF
TRBJ1-5 . . TRBV6-1 TGTGCCAGCAGTGAAGCAGGAGTCCCCCAGCCCCAGCATTTT CASSEAGVPQPQHF
TRBJ2-6 few TRBD2 TRBV5-1 TGCGCCAGCAGCTCCGGGGGACTATCTGGGGCCAACGTCCTGACTTTC CASSSGGLSGANVLTF
TRBJ1-4 . . TRBV29-1 TGCAGCGTTGAAGATCGGGAGGGACTGTTTTTT CSVEDREGLFF
TRBJ1-1 . TRBD1 TRBV5-1 TGCGCCAGCAGCTCGACAGGGATGGGCACTGAAGCTTTCTTT CASSSTGMGTEAFF
TRBJ1-4 . . TRBV28 TGTGCCAGCAGGTACAGCTATAATGAAAAACTGTTTTTT CASRYSYNEKLFF
TRBJ1-5 . TRBD1 TRBV19 TGTGCCAGCGTCACCGGGACAGCTTACAATCAGCCCCAGCATTTT CASVTGTAYNQPQHF
TRBJ2-7 . . TRBV27 TGTGCCAGCAGTTTATCTGGCCCGGGGGCCTACGAGCAGTACTTC CASSLSGPGAYEQYF
TRBJ2-7 . . TRBV29-1 TGCAGCGTTGATGGTCAGGGGTCCTACGAGCAGTACTTC CSVDGQGSYEQYF
TRBJ2-1 . TRBD1 TRBV29-1 TGCAGCGGGGGACAGTACAATGAGCAGTTCTTC CSGGQYNEQFF
TRBJ2-2 . TRBD2 TRBV3-1/TRBV3-2 TGTGCCAGCAGTAACAGCGGGGGGTCGAACACCGGGGAGCTGTTTTTT CASSNSGGSNTGELFF
TRBJ1-2 . . TRBV5-4 TGTGCCAGCAGCTTGGTACCAGGGGCTAACTATGGCTACACCTTC CASSLVPGANYGYTF
TRBJ2-1 few . TRBV19 TGTGCCAGTAGTATTCCAGGTATCTCCTACAATGAGCAGTTCTTC CASSIPGISYNEQFF
TRBJ1-1 . . TRBV9 TGTGCCAGCAGCGTCACAATTGGGGGCGAGACTGAAGCTTTCTTT CASSVTIGGETEAFF
TRBJ1-2 . TRBD1 TRBV28 TGTGCCAGCAGTTTCCCCAGGGGGCAAAGAGGCTACACCTTC CASSFPRGQRGYTF
TRBJ2-7 . TRBD1 TRBV10-3 TGTGCCATCAGCCAGGGGGCCGGATACGAGCAGTACTTC CAISQGAGYEQYF
TRBJ2-2 . . TRBV20-1 TGCAGTGCTAGTCAGGGTATGACCGGGGAGCTGTTTTTT CSASQGMTGELFF
TRBJ2-4 . . TRBV6-5 TGTGCCAGCATTCCTAGCCCCGGACAAAACATTCAGTACTTC CASIPSPGQNIQYF
TRBJ1-3 . . TRBV12-3/TRBV12-4 TGTGCCAGCAGTGACTTGGCGGGAAACACCATATATTTT CASSDLAGNTIYF
TRBJ2-1 . . TRBV7-2 TGTGCCAGCAGCCCATTGCGGGACTCCTACAATGAGCAGTTCTTC CASSPLRDSYNEQFF
TRBJ2-7 . TRBD2 TRBV28 TGTGCCAGCAGTTTTGCGGGAGAGGGCCTCTACGAGCAGTACTTC CASSFAGEGLYEQYF
TRBJ2-7 . TRBD2 TRBV5-6 TGTGCCAGCAGCTTGGATCCTAGCGGGAGACGTGAGCAGTACTTC CASSLDPSGRREQYF
TRBJ1-5 . . TRBV21-1 TGTGCCAGCAGCGAAGGGGCAAGTAGCAATCAGCCCCAGCATTTT CASSEGASSNQPQHF
TRBJ1-1 once . TRBV7-2 TGTGCCAGCAGCTCGGACAGATTGAACACTGAAGCTTTCTTT CASSSDRLNTEAFF
TRBJ1-3 . . TRBV2 TGTGCCAGCAGCGGCTCTGGAAACACCATATATTTT CASSGSGNTIYF
TRBJ2-7 once TRBD2 TRBV28 TGTGCCAGCAGTTTATCCCGGACTGCGACGGGGGGGCAGTACTTC CASSLSRTATGGQYF
TRBJ2-2 . TRBD2 TRBV3-1/TRBV3-2 TGTGCCAGCAGCCAAAGGAGGGGGACTAGCGGGAGAGTCGGGGAGCTGTTTTTT CASSQRRGTSGRVGELFF
TRBJ1-5 . . TRBV5-8 TGTGCCAGCAGGCCCGGACAGCACAATCAGCCCCAGCATTTT CASRPGQHNQPQHF
TRBJ1-4 . TRBD1 TRBV10-2 TGCGCCACCCGAGACAGGGGGCAGCCTAATGAAAAACTGTTTTTT CATRDRGQPNEKLFF
TRBJ1-3 . . TRBV18 TGTGCCAGCTCAGCTGGAGGGGATAGCTCTGGAAACACCATATATTTT CASSAGGDSSGNTIYF
TRBJ2-7 . . TRBV7-6 TGTGCCAGCAGCTTAGAAGGGGGTACACCCGAGGTCAACGAGCAGTACTTC CASSLEGGTPEVNEQYF
TRBJ1-1 . . TRBV3-1/TRBV3-2 TGTGCCAGCAGCCAAGGGTCAGCGGGAAACACTGAAGCTTTCTTT CASSQGSAGNTEAFF
TRBJ2-1 . . TRBV24-1 TGTGCCACCAGTGATCAGGGGCGGGCCCCGATTTACAATGAGCAGTTCTTC CATSDQGRAPIYNEQFF
TRBJ2-1 . TRBD2 TRBV28 TGTGCCAGCAGTTCTTTGACTAGCGGGGGCCCCCTGAGCGTCGGCAATGAGCAGTTCTTC CASSSLTSGGPLSVGNEQFF
TRBJ1-5 . . TRBV29-1 TGCAGCGTGGCCGGGACAAACGGCAATCAGCCCCAGCATTTT CSVAGTNGNQPQHF
TRBJ1-2 . . TRBV5-4 TGTGCCAGCAGCCCACAAGAGGGAGCTAACTATGGCTACACCTTC CASSPQEGANYGYTF
TRBJ2-7 . . TRBV7-6 TGTGCCAGCCCTGACGGTGCCGGGAGCTCCTACGAGCAGTACTTC CASPDGAGSSYEQYF
TRBJ1-5 . . TRBV6-5 TGTGCCAGCTCTCGGGACAAGAATCAGCCCCAGCATTTT CASSRDKNQPQHF
TRBJ2-1 . TRBD1 TRBV29-1 TGCAGCGTTGAAGGGACAGGGACCTACAATGAGCAGTTCTTC CSVEGTGTYNEQFF
TRBJ2-3 once TRBD1 TRBV5-1 TGCGCCAGCAGCTTACAGGGGGCTAAAGATACGCAGTATTTT CASSLQGAKDTQYF
TRBJ1-1 . . TRBV18 TGTGCCAGCTCACCAGCGGAACGGAACACTGAAGCTTTCTTT CASSPAERNTEAFF
TRBJ2-7 . TRBD2 TRBV20-1 TGCAGTGCTAGTGCTAGCGGTTACTCCTACGAGCAGTACTTC CSASASGYSYEQYF
TRBJ2-7 . TRBD1 TRBV18 TGTGCCAGCTCTCTCTTAGGACAGGGGTACGAGCAGTACTTC CASSLLGQGYEQYF
TRBJ2-1 . . TRBV13 TGTGCCAGCAGCTCGGGACTCCGCTTACTTAATGAGCAGTTCTTC CASSSGLRLLNEQFF
TRBJ1-1 once . TRBV19 TGTGCCAGTAGTATGCACAGGGCCGACACTGAAGCTTTCTTT CASSMHRADTEAFF
TRBJ2-1 . . TRBV21-1 TGTGCCAGCAGCACCTGGGGACAGGGGCGAATCTTTGGGTACAATGAGCAGTTCTTC CASSTWGQGRIFGYNEQFF